What follows are 7 T cell receptor beta chains derived from one specimen sequenced in a study of T cell responses to AZD1222 COVID-19 vaccine. The table came from immunoSEQ multiplex PCR; TCRdb's copy has only in-frame clones and leaves some out. The profile shows some 180,000 clones, 91% of them singletons. The starting material was peripheral blood, obtained 28 days after the second AZD1222 dose. These receptors came from an adult who received the AZD1222 COVID-19 vaccine.

This sequence joins TRBV6-5 and TRBJ2-1; 8 bases agree with TRBD2. V trimming: 6 bases; J trimming: 3 bases; junction bases outside the gene matches: 1. Looked up from germline, CDR1 is MNHEY and CDR2 is SVGAGI. The CDR3 consists of 13 residues. CDR3 nucleotide sequence: TGTGCCAGCAGCGCGGGAGGCTACAATGAGCAGTTCTTC. Its translation: CASSAGGYNEQFF.

The rearrangement uses TRBV7-2 and TRBJ1-3, with 9 bases aligning to TRBD1. CDR3 length: 13 residues. Trimming cost V 5 bases and J 7 bases; bases outside gene matches: 3. Germline V lookup: CDR1 SGHTA, CDR2 FQGNSA. CDR3 bases: TGTGCCAGCAGCACAGACAGGGGGAACACCATATATTTT. As protein: CASSTDRGNTIYF.

This clone was seen once. The chain links TRBV7-9 to TRBJ1-1; no clear D. Germline CDR1 is SEHNR and CDR2 is FQNEAQ (reference sequence). CDR3 length: 15 residues. Trimming cost V 3 bases and J 6 bases, with 17 bases left between them. The CDR3 sequence is CASSLRASPGAEAFF. Here the CDR3 DNA reads TGTGCCAGCAGCTTGAGGGCCTCGCCGGGAGCTGAAGCTTTCTTT.

J is TRBJ2-2 and V is TRBV18; TRBD1 matches 12 bases. CDR3 length equals 15 residues. CDR1 is KGHSH, CDR2 LQKENI, per germline. The ends lost 4 bases at V and 5 bases at J; junction bases unmatched: 2. CDR3 region: CASSRDRGPTGELFF. The CDR3 coding sequence is TGTGCCAGCTCACGGGACAGGGGGCCTACCGGGGAGCTGTTTTTT.

J is TRBJ1-4 and V is TRBV7-2; D remains unclear. The CDR3 runs to 13 residues. Trimming took off 4 bases at V and 7 bases at J, with 10 bases between the two ends. Germline CDR1 and CDR2: SGHTA and FQGNSA. This chain's CDR3 is CASSSNSGEKLFF. The DNA for the CDR3 is TGTGCCAGCAGCTCCAACAGTGGTGAAAAACTGTTTTTT.

This chain links TRBV5-8 with TRBJ2-3; D is ambiguous. The CDR3 extends over 17 amino acids. V lost 5 bases, J lost 0 bases, and 19 bases lay in between. The germline V gene has CDR1 SGHTS and CDR2 YDEGEE. The chain's CDR3 is CASSSFVGGTSTDTQYF. In DNA, the CDR3 is TGTGCCAGCAGTTCATTCGTGGGCGGCACTAGCACAGATACGCAGTATTTT.

The genes are TRBV6-5 and TRBJ1-2; weak D call: TRBD1 (6 bases). V shed 0 bases and J shed 7 bases, with 12 bases lying between them. Looked up from germline, CDR1 is MNHEY and CDR2 is SVGAGI. The CDR3 extends over 14 amino acids. The CDR3 loop reads CASSYSDRRGGYTF. The CDR3 coding sequence is TGTGCCAGCAGTTACTCCGACAGGAGAGGTGGCTACACCTTC.